This T cell receptor (beta chain) was recorded in a study of cytomegalovirus exposure and HLA in healthy donors. The V segment lost 4 bases and the J segment 8 bases; nucleotides outside the gene matches: 7. Per the germline V gene, CDR1 is SGHVS and CDR2 is FQNEAQ. CDR3 length: 14 residues. This clone has more than one count but fewer than ten. With 60 Vbeta and 13 Jbeta primers, the PCR was carried out. The data were produced by immunoSEQ multiplex PCR, yet TCRdb's version contains in-frame clones alone and is incomplete. The repertoire holds roughly 130,000 clones, with about three quarters as singletons.

This receptor was obtained from a human donor in good health. The chain recombines TRBV7-8 with TRBJ1-4, with 7 positions matching TRBD1. Material for sequencing was PBMCs. CDR3 coding DNA: TGTGCCAGCAGCTCCCAGGGGGTAGGGGAAAAACTGTTTTTT. Translated: CASSSQGVGEKLFF.